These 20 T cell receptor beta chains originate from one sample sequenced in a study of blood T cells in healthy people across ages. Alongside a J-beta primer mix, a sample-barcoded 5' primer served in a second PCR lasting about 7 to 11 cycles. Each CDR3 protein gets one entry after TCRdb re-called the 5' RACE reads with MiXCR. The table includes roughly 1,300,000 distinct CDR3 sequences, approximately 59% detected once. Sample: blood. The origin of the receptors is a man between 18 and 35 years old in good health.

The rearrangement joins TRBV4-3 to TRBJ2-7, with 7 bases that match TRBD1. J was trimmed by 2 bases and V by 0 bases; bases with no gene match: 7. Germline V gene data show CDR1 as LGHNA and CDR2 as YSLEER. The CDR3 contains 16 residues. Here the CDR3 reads CASSQDWDRITYEQYF. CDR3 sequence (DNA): TGCGCCAGCAGCCAAGATTGGGACAGAATAACCTACGAGCAGTACTTC.

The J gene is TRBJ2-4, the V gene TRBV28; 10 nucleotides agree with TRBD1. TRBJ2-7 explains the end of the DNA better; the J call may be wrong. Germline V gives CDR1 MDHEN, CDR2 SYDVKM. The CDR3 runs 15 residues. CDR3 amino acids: CASSLIGTGVYEQYF. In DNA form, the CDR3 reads TGTGCCAGCAGTTTGATCGGGACAGGGGTATACGAGCAGTACTTC.

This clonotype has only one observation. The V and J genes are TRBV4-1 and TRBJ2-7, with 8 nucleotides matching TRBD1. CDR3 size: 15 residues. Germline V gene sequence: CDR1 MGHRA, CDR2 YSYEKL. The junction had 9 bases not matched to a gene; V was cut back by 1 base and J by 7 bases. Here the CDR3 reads CASSQGQGKDIEQYF. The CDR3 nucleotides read TGCGCCAGCAGCCAAGGACAGGGGAAAGACATAGAGCAGTACTTC.

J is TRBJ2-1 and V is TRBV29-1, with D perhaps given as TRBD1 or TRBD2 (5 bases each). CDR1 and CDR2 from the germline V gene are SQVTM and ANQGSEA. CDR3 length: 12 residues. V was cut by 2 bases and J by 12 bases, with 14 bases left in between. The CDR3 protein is CSVEPAGSSQFF. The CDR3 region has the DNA TGCAGCGTTGAACCGGCAGGGAGTTCGCAGTTCTTC.

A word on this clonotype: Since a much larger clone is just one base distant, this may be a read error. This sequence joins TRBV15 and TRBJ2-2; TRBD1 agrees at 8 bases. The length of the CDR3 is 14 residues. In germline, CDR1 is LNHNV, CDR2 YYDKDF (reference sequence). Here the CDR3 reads CTTSETGDTGELFF. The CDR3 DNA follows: TGTACCACCAGCGAGACAGGGGACACCGGGGAGCTGTTTTTT.

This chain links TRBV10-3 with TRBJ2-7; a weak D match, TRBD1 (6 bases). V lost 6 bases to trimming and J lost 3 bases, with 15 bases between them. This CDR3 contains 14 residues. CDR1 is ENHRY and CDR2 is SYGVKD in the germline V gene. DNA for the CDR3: TGTGCCATCAGGGACCGGCAGGGGTTCTACGAGCAGTACTTC. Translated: CAIRDRQGFYEQYF.

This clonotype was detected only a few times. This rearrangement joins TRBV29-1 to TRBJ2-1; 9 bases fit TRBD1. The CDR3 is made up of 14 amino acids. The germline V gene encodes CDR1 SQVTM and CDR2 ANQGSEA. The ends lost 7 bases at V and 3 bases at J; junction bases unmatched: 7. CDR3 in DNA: TGCAGCGCTGTGGGGACAGGGAGCTACAATGAGCAGTTCTTC. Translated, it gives CSAVGTGSYNEQFF.

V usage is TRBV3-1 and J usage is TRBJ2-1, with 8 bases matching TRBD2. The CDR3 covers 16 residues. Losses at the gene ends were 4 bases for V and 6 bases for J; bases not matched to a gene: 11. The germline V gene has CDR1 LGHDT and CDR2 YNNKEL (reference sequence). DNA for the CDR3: TGTGCCAGCAGCCCCGAAACTAGCGGAGGTGGCAATGAGCAGTTCTTC. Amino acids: CASSPETSGGGNEQFF.

CDR3 loop: CSVGSDRASYEQYF. CDR3 in DNA: TGCAGCGTTGGAAGTGACAGGGCCTCCTACGAGCAGTACTTC. The V and J genes are TRBV29-1 and TRBJ2-7, with 7 nucleotides matching TRBD1. Unmatched junction bases numbered 6, after V lost 4 bases and J lost 0 bases. The CDR3 contains 14 residues. Germline V gene data show CDR1 as SQVTM and CDR2 as ANQGSEA.

CDR3 residues: CASDGPASTDTQYF. The CDR3, as DNA: TGTGCCAGCGACGGACCAGCTTCCACAGATACGCAGTATTTT. V and J are TRBV6-2 or TRBV6-3 and TRBJ2-3; D gene unclear. The V end lost 8 bases, the J end lost 2 bases, and 14 bases lay between the germline ends. Germline values: CDR1 MNHEY, CDR2 SVGEGT. CDR3 length: 14 amino acids.

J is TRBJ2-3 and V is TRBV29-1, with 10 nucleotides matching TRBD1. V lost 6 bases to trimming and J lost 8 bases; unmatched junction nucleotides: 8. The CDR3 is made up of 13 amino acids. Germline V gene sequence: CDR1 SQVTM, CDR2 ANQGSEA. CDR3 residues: CSVRDRGIGTQYF. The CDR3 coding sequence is TGCAGCGTCCGGGACAGGGGAATTGGTACGCAGTATTTT.

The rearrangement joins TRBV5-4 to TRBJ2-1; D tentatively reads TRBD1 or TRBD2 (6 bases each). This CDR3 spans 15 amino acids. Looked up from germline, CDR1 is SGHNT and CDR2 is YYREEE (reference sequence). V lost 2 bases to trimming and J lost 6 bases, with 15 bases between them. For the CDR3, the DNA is TGTGCCAGCAGCTTTGGGGGGCCCCAAATCAATGAGCAGTTCTTC. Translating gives CASSFGGPQINEQFF. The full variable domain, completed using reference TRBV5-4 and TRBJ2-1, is ETGVTQSPTHLIKTRGQQVTLRCSSQSGHNTVSWYQQALGQGPQFIFQYYREEENGRGNFPPRFSGLQFPNYSSELNVNALELDDSALYLCASSFGGPQINEQFFGPGTRLTVL.

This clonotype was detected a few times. The CDR3 DNA reads TGCAGCGTTGACTCGGGTGAGCAGTTCTTC. Amino acid sequence: CSVDSGEQFF. The chain combines TRBV29-1 with TRBJ2-1; D call uncertain. V was cut by 3 bases and J by 9 bases, with 6 bases left in between. CDR1 is SQVTM and CDR2 is ANQGSEA in the germline V gene. The CDR3 consists of 10 residues.

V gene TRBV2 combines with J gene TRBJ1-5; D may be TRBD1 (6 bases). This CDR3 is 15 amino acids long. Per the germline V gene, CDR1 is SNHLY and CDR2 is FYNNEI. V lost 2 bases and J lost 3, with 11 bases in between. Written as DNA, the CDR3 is TGTGCCAGCAGTGAACGGGGGGCTTCCAATCAGCCCCAGCATTTT. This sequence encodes CASSERGASNQPQHF.

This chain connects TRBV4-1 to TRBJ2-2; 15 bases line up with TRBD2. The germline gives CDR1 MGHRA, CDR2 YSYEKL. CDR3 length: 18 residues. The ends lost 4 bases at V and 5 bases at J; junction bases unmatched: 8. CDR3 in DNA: TGCGCCAGCAGCCCTTTCGGGACTAGCGGGAGGTTGACCGGGGAGCTGTTTTTT. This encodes CASSPFGTSGRLTGELFF.

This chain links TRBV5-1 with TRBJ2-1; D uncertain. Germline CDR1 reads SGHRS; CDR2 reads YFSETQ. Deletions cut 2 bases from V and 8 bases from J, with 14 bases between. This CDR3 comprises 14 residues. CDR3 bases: TGCGCCAGCAGCTTCACGGTGGGTAGAGATGAGCAGTTCTTC. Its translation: CASSFTVGRDEQFF.

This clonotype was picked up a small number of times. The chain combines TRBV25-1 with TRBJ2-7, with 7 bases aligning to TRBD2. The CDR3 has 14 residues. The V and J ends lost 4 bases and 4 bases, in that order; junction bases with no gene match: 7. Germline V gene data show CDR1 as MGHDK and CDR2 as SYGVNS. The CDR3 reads CASSGALLAYEQYF. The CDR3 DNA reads TGTGCCAGCAGTGGGGCCTTACTAGCGTACGAGCAGTACTTC.

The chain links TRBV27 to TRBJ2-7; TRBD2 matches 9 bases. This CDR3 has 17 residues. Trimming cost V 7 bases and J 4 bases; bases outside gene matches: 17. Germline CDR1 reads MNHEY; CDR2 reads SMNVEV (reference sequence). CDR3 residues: CASTGRGREGRLYEQYF. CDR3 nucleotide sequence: TGTGCCAGCACGGGGCGTGGGCGGGAGGGCCGTCTATACGAGCAGTACTTC.

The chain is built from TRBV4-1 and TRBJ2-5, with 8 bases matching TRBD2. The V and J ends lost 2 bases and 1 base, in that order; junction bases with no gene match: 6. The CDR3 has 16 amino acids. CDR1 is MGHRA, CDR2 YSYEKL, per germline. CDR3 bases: TGCGCCAGCAGCCAAAATGAAGCGGGGGTCCAAGAGACCCAGTACTTC. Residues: CASSQNEAGVQETQYF.

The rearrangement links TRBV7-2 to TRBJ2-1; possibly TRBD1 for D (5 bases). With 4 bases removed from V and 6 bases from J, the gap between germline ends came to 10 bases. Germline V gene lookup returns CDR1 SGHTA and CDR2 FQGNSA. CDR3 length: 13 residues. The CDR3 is CASSWGDGNEQFF. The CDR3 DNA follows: TGTGCCAGCAGCTGGGGCGACGGCAATGAGCAGTTCTTC.